This T cell receptor beta chain originates from a study of blood T cells in healthy people across ages. As for the study in general: Per every two T cells, about one barcoded beta molecule was captured by template switching.

The CDR3 runs to 10 residues. V was pared by 3 bases and J by 4 bases, with 3 bases between. The germline V gene has CDR1 DFQATT and CDR2 SNEGSKA (reference sequence). PCR was performed a second time for roughly 7 to 12 cycles using a sample-barcoded 5' primer and a J-beta primer mix. Via MiXCR, TCRdb re-called the 5' RACE reads, giving one row per CDR3 protein. The data show approximately 680,000 distinct CDR3 sequences, with approximately 31% seen just once and about 16% held by the top ten. Around 10 milliliters was the volume of peripheral blood drawn from each donor. This receptor was identified in an elderly woman in good health. The rearrangement uses TRBV20-1 and TRBJ1-2; D gene uncertain. Sequences were obtained from blood. In DNA form, the CDR3 reads TGCAGTGCTAGGACCTATGGCTACACCTTC. Protein: CSARTYGYTF.